This TCR beta chain was obtained from a study of glioma-infiltrating T cells. The iRepertoire nested amplicon-rescue multiplex PCR amplified TCR alpha and beta CDR3s from RNA. A single record per CDR3 protein comes from TCRdb applying MiXCR to the multiplex PCR reads. Of tens of thousands of distinct CDR3 sequences in the sample, about 37% were seen once. The germline gives CDR1 MNHEY, CDR2 SMNVEV (reference sequence). This CDR3 is built from 17 residues. Unmatched junction bases numbered 10, after V lost 1 base and J lost 6 bases. This clonotype was seen many times. The receptor was isolated from a human donor with low-grade glioma or glioblastoma, undergoing nonglioma brain surgery, or in good health (not recorded which). Sequences were obtained from glioma tissue, nonneoplastic brain tissue, or PBMCs (not recorded which). The J gene is TRBJ2-3, the V gene TRBV27; 10 bases agree with TRBD2. CDR3 DNA sequence: TGTGCCAGCAGTTTATGGAGGCTAGCGGGAGATATGGATACGCAGTATTTT. Amino acid sequence: CASSLWRLAGDMDTQYF.